Included here is one TCR beta chain sequence, with context. TCRdb independently ran MiXCR on the 5' RACE reads; one entry per CDR3 protein. The sample has about 340,000 distinct CDR3 sequences, about 4% seen once. This specimen comes from a study of T cells after yellow fever vaccination. As for the study in general: Each low-cell-number fraction was prepared by means of SMART-Seq v4 Ultra Low Input.

The CDR3 covers 13 residues. Trimming removed 4 bases from V and 4 bases from J, with 8 bases in between. The sequence derives from a man aged 18 to 29 who received the YFV17D yellow fever vaccine. The chain employs TRBV12-3 or TRBV12-4 and TRBJ2-1; D is undetermined. Sequencing used PBMCs, obtained 5 days after the yellow fever booster vaccination. The CDR3 coding sequence is TGTGCCAGCAGTTCCATAGGGTACAATGAGCAGTTCTTC. Protein product: CASSSIGYNEQFF.